A selection of T cell receptor beta chains follows, all from one sample in a study. TCRdb analysed the RT-PCR reads with MiXCR anew, one entry per CDR3 protein. This sample has fewer than 800,000 distinct CDR3 sequences, with 11% to 15% found just once. The sequenced sample was memory CD4+ T cells from blood. These receptors were taken from a female donor in good health, serving as a healthy control. CDR3s leave out the opening cysteine and the closing phenylalanine or tryptophan.

v_gene	j_gene	len	CDR3aa
TRBV18	TRBJ2-5	11	ASSRQQRETQY
TRBV20-1	TRBJ2-1	12	SARRVAGYNEQF
TRBV20-1	TRBJ2-7	13	SARSFGQGLDEQY
TRBV9	TRBJ1-3	12	ASSVRGLGNTIY
TRBV20-1	TRBJ1-2	11	SVYETLNYGYT
TRBV7-2	TRBJ2-2	12	ASSPGQGRGELF
TRBV10-2	TRBJ1-2	10	ASSENLAEYL
TRBV7-2	TRBJ2-3	14	ASSLQGAGGADTQY
TRBV3-1	TRBJ2-1	11	ASSRLAGNEQF
TRBV18	TRBJ2-5	13	ASSTYTQGGETQY
TRBV15	TRBJ1-1	13	ATSREGRGNTEAF
TRBV7-8	TRBJ2-1	10	ASSLHRKGQF
TRBV2	TRBJ2-1	12	ASSGTGSYNEQF
TRBV9	TRBJ1-6	12	ASSGGSVNSPLH
TRBV7-2	TRBJ2-7	13	ASSIQTGGFYEQY
TRBV12-3/TRBV12-4	TRBJ2-5	13	ASSVALQGRETQY
TRBV12-3/TRBV12-4	TRBJ2-5	16	ASSLGLAGGGVQETQY
TRBV24-1	TRBJ1-1	12	ATSDGTGNTEAF
TRBV7-2	TRBJ2-7	13	ASSIRGAPSYEQY
TRBV7-9	TRBJ2-5	13	ASSATSGPQETQY
TRBV29-1	TRBJ2-3	14	SVKNSGTGYTDTQY
TRBV7-8	TRBJ2-1	14	ASYPVTASSYNEQF
TRBV5-1	TRBJ2-5	13	ASSLWQGARETQY
TRBV19	TRBJ2-1	12	ASNPRPGMDEQF
TRBV5-5	TRBJ2-1	11	ASTSSTYGEQF
TRBV5-1	TRBJ2-7	13	ASSLGLAGAGEQY
TRBV29-1	TRBJ2-7	10	SVGDSLYEQY
TRBV7-9	TRBJ2-5	13	ASSSGTGQRETQY
TRBV6-6	TRBJ1-2	13	ASSYSGQRDYGYT
TRBV4-1	TRBJ2-3	14	ASSQSRQTSTDTQY
TRBV7-2	TRBJ2-3	12	ASSTRGVTDTQY
TRBV7-9	TRBJ1-1	13	ASSSTLLYNGEAF
TRBV10-2	TRBJ2-3	12	ASSSGFSTDTQY
TRBV20-1	TRBJ2-1	11	SARDLTPNEQF
TRBV4-3	TRBJ1-1	12	ASSQDKWGTEAF
TRBV12-3/TRBV12-4	TRBJ1-2	12	ASSLRTRNYGYT
TRBV5-5	TRBJ1-3	12	ASSRLGSGNTIY
TRBV7-9	TRBJ1-1	12	ASERQGLNTEAF
TRBV25-1	TRBJ1-5	13	ASSESGSRNQPQH
TRBV29-1	TRBJ1-1	10	SVELLNTEAF
TRBV7-9	TRBJ2-7	13	ASSRPDRGRVEQY
TRBV4-1	TRBJ1-1	12	ASSRGTGYTEAF
TRBV5-1	TRBJ2-1	12	ASSSRLEGGEQF
TRBV20-1	TRBJ2-1	13	SATRTGGLRPEQF
TRBV5-5	TRBJ2-1	11	ASSWGLHNEQF
TRBV7-2	TRBJ1-2	13	ASSLVRGAVGGYT
TRBV4-2	TRBJ1-2	16	ASSQVTLRGTDFYGYT